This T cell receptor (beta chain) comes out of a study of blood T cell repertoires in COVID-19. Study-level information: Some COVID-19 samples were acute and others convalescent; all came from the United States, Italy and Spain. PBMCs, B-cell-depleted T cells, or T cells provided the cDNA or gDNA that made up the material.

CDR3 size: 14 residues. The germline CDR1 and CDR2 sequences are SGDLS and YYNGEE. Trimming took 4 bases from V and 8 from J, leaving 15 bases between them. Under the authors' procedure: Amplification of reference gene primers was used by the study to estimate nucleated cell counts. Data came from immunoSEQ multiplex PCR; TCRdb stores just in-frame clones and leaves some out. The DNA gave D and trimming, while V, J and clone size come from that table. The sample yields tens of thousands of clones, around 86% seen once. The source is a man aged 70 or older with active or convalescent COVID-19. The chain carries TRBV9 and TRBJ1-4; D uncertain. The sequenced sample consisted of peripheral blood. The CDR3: CASSPQGRSEKLFF. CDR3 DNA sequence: TGTGCCAGCAGCCCCCAAGGCAGGTCGGAAAAACTGTTTTTT.